These T cell receptor beta chains were read from a single sample in a study of ipilimumab plus nivolumab after autologous stem cell transplantation. Measured with immunoSEQ multiplex PCR; TCRdb has only the in-frame clones, and not every one. The data show over 80,000 clones, with around 80% seen just once and about 2.2% held by the top ten. This material consisted of PBMCs, taken in a trial of ipilimumab plus nivolumab as post-transplant consolidation. These receptor sequences come from a male donor with diffuse large B-cell lymphoma. Both conserved end residues are part of each CDR3. A D gene is named only where the DNA matches it firmly. Some rows have no size entry. The others give once, few or many, or a class for an expanded clone.

D | size | J | V | DNA | CDR3
TRBD2 | - | TRBJ2-7 | TRBV10-3 | TGTGCCATCAGTGAGATCGGCGGGGGACCCTACGAGCAGTACTTC | CAISEIGGGPYEQYF
TRBD1 | - | TRBJ2-5 | TRBV7-9 | TGTGCCAGCAGGTCGGGACAGGGAGAGACCCAGTACTTC | CASRSGQGETQYF
- | - | TRBJ1-4 | TRBV28 | TGTGCCAGCCAGGGGCAGAATAATGAAAAACTGTTTTTT | CASQGQNNEKLFF
- | - | TRBJ2-3 | TRBV2 | TGTGCCAGCAGTGAAGAGGGGTTAGCAGATACGCAGTATTTT | CASSEEGLADTQYF
TRBD2 | - | TRBJ2-1 | TRBV5-6 | TGTGCCAGCAGACGGCTAACCACACTAGCGGGGGGGCTGGAAGAGCAGTTCTTC | CASRRLTTLAGGLEEQFF
- | few | TRBJ1-1 | TRBV4-1 | TGCGCCAGCAGCCCACCCTACAGGGCCGGAACTGAAGCTTTCTTT | CASSPPYRAGTEAFF
- | - | TRBJ2-5 | TRBV7-6 | TGTGCCAGCAGCTCGCCATGGGGAGGCCAAGAGACCCAGTACTTC | CASSSPWGGQETQYF
- | - | TRBJ2-2 | TRBV2 | TGTGCCAGCAGTGCGGGGTTTGGGACCGGGGAGCTGTTTTTT | CASSAGFGTGELFF
- | - | TRBJ2-4 | TRBV7-2 | TGTGCCAGCAGCTTAAATGGGGATGCGCGGACAGTAAAGGGCATTCAGTACTTC | CASSLNGDARTVKGIQYF
- | - | TRBJ1-5 | TRBV6-1 | TGTGCCAGCAGCCGAGCTAGCAATCAGCCCCAGCATTTT | CASSRASNQPQHF
- | - | TRBJ1-1 | TRBV2 | TGTGCCAGCACTCCACAGGGTGAAGCTTTCTTT | CASTPQGEAFF
- | few | TRBJ1-5 | TRBV6-5 | TGTGCCAGCAGTTTATCTTGGAGGGGTTTTGGTCAGCCCCAGCATTTT | CASSLSWRGFGQPQHF
- | - | TRBJ2-7 | TRBV6-5 | TGTGCCAGCAGTTACTACAGAGAGGGCTACGAGCAGTACTTC | CASSYYREGYEQYF
TRBD1 | - | TRBJ1-1 | TRBV9 | TGTGCCAGCAGCCCAGAAAGACAGGGCCAGATTTCGAACACTGAAGCTTTCTTT | CASSPERQGQISNTEAFF
- | - | TRBJ2-7 | TRBV7-6 | TGTGCCAGCAGCTCAACCCTCGCTGGCGAGCAGTACTTC | CASSSTLAGEQYF
- | - | TRBJ2-1 | TRBV5-6 | TGTGCCAGCAGTTTATTCAATGAGCAGTTCTTC | CASSLFNEQFF
- | - | TRBJ1-2 | TRBV9 | TGTGCCAGCAGCGGATCCGGGACGGACTATGGCTACACCTTC | CASSGSGTDYGYTF
- | - | TRBJ2-5 | TRBV11-2 | TGTGCCAGCAGCTTAGCCTCCAGGGATTGGGAGACCCAGTACTTC | CASSLASRDWETQYF
- | - | TRBJ2-1 | TRBV7-3 | TGTGCCAGCAGCTTAGGGGGATCGGGTGAGCAGTTCTTC | CASSLGGSGEQFF
TRBD2 | - | TRBJ2-2 | TRBV2 | TGTGCCAGCAACGGGGAGCGGGGCGGGGAGCTGTTTTTT | CASNGERGGELFF
- | - | TRBJ1-1 | TRBV9 | TGTGCCAGCAGCGGACAGGCGGGGACTGAAGCTTTCTTT | CASSGQAGTEAFF
TRBD1 | few | TRBJ2-1 | TRBV13 | TGTGCCAGCAGCCCGAGACAGGGCCAGTACAATGAGCAGTTCTTC | CASSPRQGQYNEQFF
TRBD1 | - | TRBJ1-3 | TRBV30 | TGTGCCTGGCTCGACAGGGCTGGAAACACCATATATTTT | CAWLDRAGNTIYF
TRBD2 | - | TRBJ2-3 | TRBV4-2 | TGTGCCAGCAGCCAAGGAAGCGGGGAGCCCACAGATACGCAGTATTTT | CASSQGSGEPTDTQYF
TRBD1 | - | TRBJ2-6 | TRBV6-1 | TGTGCCAGCAGTGAAAGGGGGCGAGGGGCCAACGTCCTGACTTTC | CASSERGRGANVLTF
- | - | TRBJ1-5 | TRBV18 | TGTGCCAGCTCACCGGGACACCCTCCGGGGACCCAGCATTTT | CASSPGHPPGTQHF
TRBD2 | - | TRBJ2-1 | TRBV4-2 | TGTGCCAGCAGCCAAGATCGGGGGCGGCGGGGGGGCCAATACGTGCAGTTCTTC | CASSQDRGRRGGQYVQFF
- | - | TRBJ2-3 | TRBV20-1 | TGCAGTGCTAGAGATCTCGGGACGCAGTATTTT | CSARDLGTQYF
- | - | TRBJ2-7 | TRBV18 | TGTGCCAGCTCACCACAGACAGAATCCTACGAGCAGTACTTC | CASSPQTESYEQYF
- | - | TRBJ1-3 | TRBV19 | TGTGCCAGTAGTATCTCTCGCTCTGGAAACACCATATATTTT | CASSISRSGNTIYF
- | - | TRBJ1-1 | TRBV5-8 | TGTGCCAGCAGCTTGAGGCGGGGGTCGGGGACTGAAGCTTTCTTT | CASSLRRGSGTEAFF
- | many | TRBJ2-2 | TRBV10-2 | TGCGCCAGCAACCCCCAACTAACCGGGGAGCTGTTTTTT | CASNPQLTGELFF